Sequencing of this T cell receptor (beta chain) was carried out in a study of blood T cells in healthy people across ages. Study-wide results and limits: Total diversity from one million sequenced T cells was likely underestimated.

Drawn from each donor were approximately 9.2 milliliters of peripheral blood. Isolating PBMCs gave at least 6.5 million of these cells per sample. The use of a sample-barcoded 5' primer and a J-beta primer mix characterized a second PCR of 7 to 11 cycles. From the 5' RACE reads, TCRdb called clonotypes with MiXCR, one entry per CDR3 protein. This sample has 1 million to 1.2 million distinct CDR3 sequences, with roughly two fifths found just once. Per the germline V gene, CDR1 is DFQATT and CDR2 is SNEGSKA (reference sequence). The junction had 7 bases not matched to a gene; V was cut back by 8 bases and J by 6 bases. The CDR3 contains 12 residues. This clonotype was counted only a few times. No antigen is known for it.

The receptor's source is a man aged 18 to 30 in good health. Sequencing was performed on blood. V is TRBV20-1 and J is TRBJ2-1, with 7 nucleotides matching TRBD2. CDR3 nucleotide sequence: TGCAGTCCCCTGGGGGGGGGCAATGAGCAGTTCTTC. Amino acids: CSPLGGGNEQFF.